The rows below give T cell receptor beta chains drawn from one sample of a study of blood T cells in healthy people across ages. One entry per CDR3 protein, called by TCRdb with MiXCR from the 5' RACE reads. The sample lists hundreds of thousands of distinct CDR3 sequences; 45% to 50% were seen once. Material for sequencing was blood. These receptors were obtained from a woman aged 55-69 years in good health. CDR3s include the opening cysteine and the closing phenylalanine or tryptophan. A D gene is named only where the DNA matches it firmly. Only some rows state a clone size, as once, few, many or a class for expanded clones.

cdr3_nt cdr3_aa j_call clone_size d_call v_call
TGTGCCAGCAGTTTAACGGGGAGACGTGGGGGAGAAAAACTGTTTTTT CASSLTGRRGGEKLFF TRBJ1-4 - - TRBV27
TGTGCCAGCAGCTTAAACGGACAAACCTACGAGCAGTACTTC CASSLNGQTYEQYF TRBJ2-7 many - TRBV11-2
TGTGCCACTACCCGCCCGGGACTAGGGGCCCATGAGCAGTTCTTC CATTRPGLGAHEQFF TRBJ2-1 - TRBD2 TRBV6-2/TRBV6-3
TGTGCCAGCAGAGGACGTCGGGTGGATGAAAAACTGTTTTTT CASRGRRVDEKLFF TRBJ1-4 few - TRBV2
TGTGCCAGCAGCTATCCCGGGACTAGCTTCGAGCAGTACTTC CASSYPGTSFEQYF TRBJ2-7 many TRBD2 TRBV3-1
TGTGCCAGCAGTCTCACCTTGGGAGGACCTACCGCGAATGAGCAGTTCTTC CASSLTLGGPTANEQFF TRBJ2-1 - - TRBV9
TGTGCCAGCAGCTTAGGGTCGACTAGGGGTTACGAGCAGTACTTC CASSLGSTRGYEQYF TRBJ2-7 - - TRBV7-2
TGTGCCAGCAGTGTGAGACAGACAAACTATGGCTACACCTTC CASSVRQTNYGYTF TRBJ1-2 - - TRBV12-3/TRBV12-4
TGCAGCGTTGAAGACACCAGGGTGATAGCGGGGGGAATCTACAATGAGCAGTTCTTC CSVEDTRVIAGGIYNEQFF TRBJ2-1 few TRBD2 TRBV29-1
TGCGCCAGCAGCCAAGCGGTAGCGGGAGGGCCTGAGCAGTACTTC CASSQAVAGGPEQYF TRBJ2-7 few TRBD2 TRBV4-3
TGCGCCAGCAGAATGACAGGGTCCCAAGAGACCCAGTACTTC CASRMTGSQETQYF TRBJ2-5 - TRBD1 TRBV5-1
TGCAGCGTTGAAGATAGGGGCCAGGGAGATACGCAGTATTTT CSVEDRGQGDTQYF TRBJ2-3 - - TRBV29-1
TGTGCCACAATAAGAATGGATAAGGACAATGAGCAGTTCTTC CATIRMDKDNEQFF TRBJ2-1 once - TRBV6-2/TRBV6-3
TGTGCCAGCAGTTTCGACAGGGGGGTTGGCTACACCTTC CASSFDRGVGYTF TRBJ1-2 - TRBD1 TRBV27
TGTGCCAGCAGCTTATCGGCAGGGAACACCGGGGAGCTGTTTTTT CASSLSAGNTGELFF TRBJ2-2 few - TRBV7-3
TGTGCCACCAGTCGGACTATTGACAATGAGCAGTTCTTC CATSRTIDNEQFF TRBJ2-1 few - TRBV24-1
TGCAGTACTAGTGGCCTTAGGTCTAGCGGGAGCGGCGGGACCCAGTACTTC CSTSGLRSSGSGGTQYF TRBJ2-5 - TRBD2 TRBV20-1
TGTGCCAGCAGTGCCATGGACAGGTCGCTTGCCGAGCAGTACTTC CASSAMDRSLAEQYF TRBJ2-7 - TRBD1 TRBV2